This TCR beta chain was captured by sequencing in a study of tumor and adjacent non-tumor tissue in lung cancer. The study's findings and limits: Patients with more diverse tumor TCRs had worse survival.

RNA was extracted from bulk tissue without any cell sorting. More than 3 cm separated this lung sample from the edge of the tumor. TCRbeta libraries were built with three rounds of nested PCR, modified from ARM-PCR. Each CDR3 protein is one row after TCRdb ran MiXCR on the multiplex PCR reads. Of 90,000 to 100,000 distinct CDR3 sequences in the sample, 80% are singletons; the top ten hold 30%. A note on this clonotype: Its antigen is still unknown. Mismatch with germline at one junction end may stem from a read error.

This receptor was obtained from a man aged 55 to 70 with small cell lung cancer. The sample comprised distant non-tumor lung tissue.

The CDR3 loop reads CASSLGLAFGVKETQCF. CDR3 sequence (DNA): TGTGCCAGCAGCCTGGGACTAGCGTTTGGTGTGAAAGAGACCCAGTGCTTC. The chain uses TRBV7-9 and TRBJ2-5; 10 nucleotides align to TRBD2. This CDR3 contains 17 residues. The germline V gene has CDR1 SEHNR and CDR2 FQNEAQ (reference sequence).